This T cell receptor (beta chain) appears in the sequencing data of a study of beta chain features in type 1 diabetes. Reverse transcribing all isolated RNA meant expressed TCRB transcripts were sequenced. Generated by immunoSEQ multiplex PCR, the TCRdb table keeps only in-frame clones and is missing some. Counted here are more than 300,000 clones, roughly a tenth occurring once; the ten biggest clones make up about 0.6%. The study's findings and limits: People with Type 1 diabetes carried modestly yet significantly shorter TCRB CDR3s in all four CD4+ subsets.

Central memory, naive, regulatory and stem cell-like memory CD4+ cells were sorted by CD45RO/CCR7/CD25/CD127/CD95/CD27. Each sorted fraction was over 95% pure. This clone was picked up a small number of times. Antigen unknown. This sequence was found in a man aged 25-40 years with type 1 diabetes. The sample taken for sequencing was central memory CD4+ T cells from blood.

As DNA, the CDR3 is TGCGCCAGCAGCTTTGGGGCTAGCGGGAGCCACAATGAGCAGTTCTTC. This gives the protein CASSFGASGSHNEQFF. The rearrangement joins TRBV5-1 to TRBJ2-1; 10 bases align to TRBD2. The V segment lost 2 bases and the J segment 5 bases; nucleotides outside the gene matches: 7. The CDR3 length is 16 residues. The germline V gene has CDR1 SGHRS and CDR2 YFSETQ.